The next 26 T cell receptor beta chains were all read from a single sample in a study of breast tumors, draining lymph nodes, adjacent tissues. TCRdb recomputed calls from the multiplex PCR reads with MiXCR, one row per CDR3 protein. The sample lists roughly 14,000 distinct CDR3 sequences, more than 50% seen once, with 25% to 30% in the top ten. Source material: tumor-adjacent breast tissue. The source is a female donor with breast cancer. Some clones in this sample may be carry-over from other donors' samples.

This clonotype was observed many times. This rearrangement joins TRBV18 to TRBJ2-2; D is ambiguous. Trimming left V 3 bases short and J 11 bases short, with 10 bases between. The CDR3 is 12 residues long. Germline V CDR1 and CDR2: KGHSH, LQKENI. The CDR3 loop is CASSPAPSELFF. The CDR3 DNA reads TGTGCCAGCTCACCTGCACCAAGCGAGCTGTTTTTT.

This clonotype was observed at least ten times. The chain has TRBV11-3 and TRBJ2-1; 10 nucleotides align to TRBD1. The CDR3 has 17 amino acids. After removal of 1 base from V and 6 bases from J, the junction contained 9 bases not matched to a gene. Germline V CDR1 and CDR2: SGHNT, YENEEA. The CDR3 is CASSLVIGTGDINEQFF. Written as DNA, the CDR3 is TGTGCCAGCAGCTTAGTTATCGGGACAGGGGACATCAATGAGCAGTTCTTC.

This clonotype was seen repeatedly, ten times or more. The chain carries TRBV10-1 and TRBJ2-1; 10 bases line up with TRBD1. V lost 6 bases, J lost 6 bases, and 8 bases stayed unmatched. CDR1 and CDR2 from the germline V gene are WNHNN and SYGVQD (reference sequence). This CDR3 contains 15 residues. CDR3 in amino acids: CASRNRDRGPNEQFF. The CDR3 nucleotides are TGCGCCAGCAGAAACCGGGACAGGGGTCCCAATGAGCAGTTCTTC.

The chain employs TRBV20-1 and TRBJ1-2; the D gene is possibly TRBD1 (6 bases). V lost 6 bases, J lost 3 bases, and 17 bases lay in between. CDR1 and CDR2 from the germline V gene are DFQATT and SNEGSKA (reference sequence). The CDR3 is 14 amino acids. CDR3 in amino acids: CSARVGARDYGYTF. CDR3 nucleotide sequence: TGCAGTGCAAGGGTGGGGGCGAGGGACTATGGCTACACCTTC.

CDR3 sequence: CATSRDSPARQETQYF. DNA for the CDR3: TGTGCCACCAGCAGAGATAGTCCAGCACGCCAAGAGACCCAGTACTTC. This chain uses TRBV15 with TRBJ2-5; D gene uncertain. Looked up from germline, CDR1 is LNHNV and CDR2 is YYDKDF (reference sequence). The germline V and J ends were trimmed by 0 bases and 1 base, with 12 bases remaining between them. The CDR3 totals 16 residues.

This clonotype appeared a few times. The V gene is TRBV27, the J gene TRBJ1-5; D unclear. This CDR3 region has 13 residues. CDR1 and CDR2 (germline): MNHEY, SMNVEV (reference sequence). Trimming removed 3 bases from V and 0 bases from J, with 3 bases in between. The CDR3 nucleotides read TGTGCCAGCAGTTTCCGTAGCAATCAGCCCCAGCATTTT. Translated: CASSFRSNQPQHF.

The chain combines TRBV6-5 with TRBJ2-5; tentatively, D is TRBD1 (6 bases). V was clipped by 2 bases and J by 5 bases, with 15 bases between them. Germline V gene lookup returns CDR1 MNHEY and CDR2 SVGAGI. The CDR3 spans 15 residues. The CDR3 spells CASSYRPGVRETQYF. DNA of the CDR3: TGTGCCAGCAGTTACAGGCCAGGGGTTCGGGAGACCCAGTACTTC.

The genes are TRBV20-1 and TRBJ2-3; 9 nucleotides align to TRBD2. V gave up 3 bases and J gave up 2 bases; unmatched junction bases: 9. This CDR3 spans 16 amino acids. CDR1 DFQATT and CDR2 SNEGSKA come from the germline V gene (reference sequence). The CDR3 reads CSASPTSGFATDTQYF. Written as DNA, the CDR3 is TGCAGTGCTAGCCCGACTAGCGGATTCGCCACAGATACGCAGTATTTT.

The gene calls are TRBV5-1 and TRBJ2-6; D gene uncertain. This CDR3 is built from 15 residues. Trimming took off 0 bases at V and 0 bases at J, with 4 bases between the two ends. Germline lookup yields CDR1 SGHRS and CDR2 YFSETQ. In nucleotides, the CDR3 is TGCGCCAGCAGCTTGGTTGTCTCTGGGGCCAACGTCCTGACTTTC. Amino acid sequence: CASSLVVSGANVLTF.

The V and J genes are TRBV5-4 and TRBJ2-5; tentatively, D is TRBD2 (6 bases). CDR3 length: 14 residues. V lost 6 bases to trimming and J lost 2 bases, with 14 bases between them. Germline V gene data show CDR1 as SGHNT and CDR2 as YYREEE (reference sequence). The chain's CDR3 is CASNPASAQETQYF. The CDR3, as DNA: TGTGCCAGCAACCCCGCTAGCGCACAAGAGACCCAGTACTTC. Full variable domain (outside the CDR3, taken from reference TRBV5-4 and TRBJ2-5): ETGVTQSPTHLIKTRGQQVTLRCSSQSGHNTVSWYQQALGQGPQFIFQYYREEENGRGNFPPRFSGLQFPNYSSELNVNALELDDSALYLCASNPASAQETQYFGPGTRLLVL.

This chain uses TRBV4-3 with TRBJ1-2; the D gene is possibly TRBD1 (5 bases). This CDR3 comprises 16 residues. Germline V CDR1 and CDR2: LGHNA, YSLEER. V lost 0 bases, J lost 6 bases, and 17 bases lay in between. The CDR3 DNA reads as TGCGCCAGCAGCCAAGATCGGAGGGGTTTTTATGATGGCTACACCTTC. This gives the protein CASSQDRRGFYDGYTF.

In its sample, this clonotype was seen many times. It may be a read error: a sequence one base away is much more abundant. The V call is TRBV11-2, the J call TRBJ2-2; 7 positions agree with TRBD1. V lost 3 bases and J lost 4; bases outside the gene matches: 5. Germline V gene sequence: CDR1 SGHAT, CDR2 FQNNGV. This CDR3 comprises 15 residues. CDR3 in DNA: TGTGCCAGCAGCTTGAGGGGGCAGACCACCGGGGAGCTGTTTTTT. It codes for CASSLRGQTTGELFF.

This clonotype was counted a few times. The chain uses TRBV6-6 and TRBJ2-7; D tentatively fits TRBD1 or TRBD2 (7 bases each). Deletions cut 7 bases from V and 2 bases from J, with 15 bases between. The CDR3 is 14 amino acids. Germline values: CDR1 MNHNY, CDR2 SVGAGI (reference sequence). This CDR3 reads CASTRGGYPYEQYF. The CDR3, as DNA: TGTGCCAGCACCAGGGGGGGGTACCCCTACGAGCAGTACTTC.

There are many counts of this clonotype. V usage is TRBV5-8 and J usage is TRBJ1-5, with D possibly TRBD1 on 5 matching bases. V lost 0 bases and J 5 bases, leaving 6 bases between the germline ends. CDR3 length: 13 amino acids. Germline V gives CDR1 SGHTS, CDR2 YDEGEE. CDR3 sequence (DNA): TGTGCCAGCAGCTTGGGAGGGGATCAGCCCCAGCATTTT. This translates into CASSLGGDQPQHF.

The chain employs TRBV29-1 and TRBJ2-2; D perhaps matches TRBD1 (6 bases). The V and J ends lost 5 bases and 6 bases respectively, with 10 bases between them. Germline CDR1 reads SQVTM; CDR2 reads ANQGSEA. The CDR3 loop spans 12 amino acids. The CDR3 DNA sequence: TGCAGCGTTTCGTCAGGGGCCGGGGAGCTGTTTTTT. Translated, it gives CSVSSGAGELFF.

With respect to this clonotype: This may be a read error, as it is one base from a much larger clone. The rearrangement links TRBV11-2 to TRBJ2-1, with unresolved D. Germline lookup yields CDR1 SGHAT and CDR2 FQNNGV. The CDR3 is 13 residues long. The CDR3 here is CASSLNNYTEQLF. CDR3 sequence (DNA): TGTGCCAGCAGCTTAAATAATTACACTGAGCAGCTCTTC.

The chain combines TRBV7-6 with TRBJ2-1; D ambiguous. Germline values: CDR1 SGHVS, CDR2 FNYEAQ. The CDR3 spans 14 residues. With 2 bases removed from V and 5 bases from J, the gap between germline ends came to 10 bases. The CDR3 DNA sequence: TGTGCCAGCAGCTTAACGGGCGTAAACAATGAGCAGTTCTTC. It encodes CASSLTGVNNEQFF.

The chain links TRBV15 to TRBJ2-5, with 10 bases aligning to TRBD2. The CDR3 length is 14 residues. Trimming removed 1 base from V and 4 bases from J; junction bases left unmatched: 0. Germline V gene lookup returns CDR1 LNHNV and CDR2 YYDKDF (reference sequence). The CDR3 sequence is CATSRGLAGETQYF. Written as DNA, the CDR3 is TGTGCCACCAGCAGAGGACTAGCGGGAGAGACCCAGTACTTC.

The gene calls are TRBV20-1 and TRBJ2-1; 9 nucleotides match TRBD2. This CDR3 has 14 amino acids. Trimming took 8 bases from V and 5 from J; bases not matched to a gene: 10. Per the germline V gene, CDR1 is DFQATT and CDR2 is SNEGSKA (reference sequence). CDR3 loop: CSSWGRTSDNEQFF. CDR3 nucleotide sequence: TGCAGTTCATGGGGGCGGACTAGCGACAATGAGCAGTTCTTC.

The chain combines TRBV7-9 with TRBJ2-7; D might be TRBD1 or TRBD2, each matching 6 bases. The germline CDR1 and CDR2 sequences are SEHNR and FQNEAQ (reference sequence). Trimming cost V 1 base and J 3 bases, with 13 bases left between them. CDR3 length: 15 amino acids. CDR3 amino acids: CASSLEGEAGYEQYF. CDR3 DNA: TGTGCCAGCAGCTTAGAGGGGGAGGCGGGCTACGAGCAGTACTTC.

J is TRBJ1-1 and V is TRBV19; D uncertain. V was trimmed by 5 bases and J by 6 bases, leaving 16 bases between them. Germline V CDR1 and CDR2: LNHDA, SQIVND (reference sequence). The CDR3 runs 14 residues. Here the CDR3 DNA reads TGTGCCAGTAGTTGGGCAGGCGATCGGGCTGAAGCTTTCTTT. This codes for CASSWAGDRAEAFF.

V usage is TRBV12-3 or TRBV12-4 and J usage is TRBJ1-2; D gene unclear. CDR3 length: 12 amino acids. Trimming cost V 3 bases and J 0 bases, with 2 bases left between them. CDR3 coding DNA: TGTGCCAGCAGTTTCACTAACTATGGCTACACCTTC. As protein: CASSFTNYGYTF.

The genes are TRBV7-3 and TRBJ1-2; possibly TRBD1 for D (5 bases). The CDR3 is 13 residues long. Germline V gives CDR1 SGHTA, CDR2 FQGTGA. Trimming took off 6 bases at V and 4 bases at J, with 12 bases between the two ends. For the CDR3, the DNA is TGTGCCAGCAGTTCAACAGGAGGCTATGGCTACACCTTC. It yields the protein CASSSTGGYGYTF. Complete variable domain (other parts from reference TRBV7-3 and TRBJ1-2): GAGVSQTPSNKVTEKGKYVELRCDPISGHTALYWYRQSLGQGPEFLIYFQGTGAADDSGLPNDRFFAVRPEGSVSTLKIQRTERGDSAVYLCASSSTGGYGYTFGSGTRLTVV.

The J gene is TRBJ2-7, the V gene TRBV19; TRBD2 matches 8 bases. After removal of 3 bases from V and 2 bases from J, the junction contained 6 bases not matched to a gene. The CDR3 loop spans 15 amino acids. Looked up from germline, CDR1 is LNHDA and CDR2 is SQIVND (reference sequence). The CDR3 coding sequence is TGTGCCAGTAGTATCGGGCGGGAGGCACCCTACGAGCAGTACTTC. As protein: CASSIGREAPYEQYF.

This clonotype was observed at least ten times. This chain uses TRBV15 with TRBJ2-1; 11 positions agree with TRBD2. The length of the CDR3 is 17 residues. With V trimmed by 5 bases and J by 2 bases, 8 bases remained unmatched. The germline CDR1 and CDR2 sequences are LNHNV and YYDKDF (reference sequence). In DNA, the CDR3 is TGTGCCACCAGCCGCCAGTTAGCGGGAGGGGCCTACAATGAGCAGTTCTTC. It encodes CATSRQLAGGAYNEQFF.

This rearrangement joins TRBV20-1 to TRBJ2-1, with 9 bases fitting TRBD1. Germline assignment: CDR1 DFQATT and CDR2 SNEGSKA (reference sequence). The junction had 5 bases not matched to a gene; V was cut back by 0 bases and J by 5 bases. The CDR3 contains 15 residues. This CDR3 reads CSARDLGTGNNEQFF. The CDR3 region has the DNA TGCAGTGCTAGAGATCTAGGGACAGGGAACAATGAGCAGTTCTTC.